This TCR beta chain stems from a study of T cells in Graves' hyperthyroidism and ophthalmopathy. Per the germline V gene, CDR1 is LGHNT and CDR2 is FRNRAP. The CDR3 extends over 17 amino acids. There were TCR beta CDR3 regions amplified from RNA transcripts. HTBI primers were the set used in a first-round RT-PCR of the TCR CDR3. TCRdb re-derived calls from the multiplex PCR reads in MiXCR, one entry per CDR3 protein. Of approximately 690,000 distinct CDR3 sequences in the sample, 20% to 25% were seen once. The receptor comes from a man aged 30 to 39 with Graves' ophthalmopathy. Sequencing used blood. The chain couples TRBV12-5 to TRBJ2-1; 14 positions match TRBD2. The assigned J gene may be wrong: the sequence end matches TRBJ2-7 better. The DNA of the CDR3 is TGTGCTAGTGGTTTGCCAGGGGGACTAGCGGGAGCAAATGAGCAGTACTTC. As protein: CASGLPGGLAGANEQYF.